Presented here are 8 T cell receptor beta chains from one specimen sequenced in a study of neurological immune-mediated disorders (dated by TCRdb to the late 2010s). The library relied on 5' RACE. The instrument was an Illumina HiSeq 2500. Clones were called with MiXCR by TCRdb after fastp trimmed the public reads at Q25, and only in-frame beta chains were retained. Rows are unified per CDR3 protein, each entry keeping the most common DNA and genes. This sample has more than 30,000 distinct CDR3 sequences in its table, and 4% of those were observed once. Nearly 25% of the sample lies in the top ten. Sample: CD4+ T cells from blood. The receptors shown here come from a woman in her thirties or forties in good health.

This clonotype has a count of ten or more. The chain is built from TRBV4-2 and TRBJ2-2; 7 bases align to TRBD1. Trimming at V came to 0 bases and at J to 4 bases, leaving 5 bases not matched to a gene. The V gene's germline CDR1 is LGHNA and CDR2 YNFKEQ. This CDR3 contains 16 residues. Here the CDR3 reads CASSQDRDRTTGELFF. The CDR3 nucleotides are TGTGCCAGCAGCCAAGACCGGGACAGAACCACCGGGGAGCTGTTTTTT.

This clonotype was counted many times. This chain connects TRBV20-1 to TRBJ2-1; no clear D gene. The ends were cut back, 3 bases at V and 8 bases at J, with 17 bases in the middle. The CDR3 covers 14 residues. The germline V gene encodes CDR1 DFQATT and CDR2 SNEGSKA (reference sequence). The CDR3 DNA sequence: TGCAGTGCTAGGCACTCGATCTCGTACGATGAGCAGTTCTTC. Amino acid sequence: CSARHSISYDEQFF.

This clonotype was picked up many times. CDR3 DNA sequence: TGCAGTGCACGACAGGGGAGTCAGCCCCAGCATTTT. Amino acid sequence: CSARQGSQPQHF. The chain couples TRBV20-1 to TRBJ1-5, with TRBD1 identical over 8 bases. Per the germline V gene, CDR1 is DFQATT and CDR2 is SNEGSKA (reference sequence). The CDR3 length is 12 residues. The junction had 4 bases not matched to a gene; V was cut back by 6 bases and J by 6 bases.

Many counts were recorded for this clonotype. The V and J genes are TRBV5-1 and TRBJ2-5, with D unclear. Between the trimmed V and J ends, which lost 1 base and 4 bases, there was a span of 8 bases. This CDR3 has 13 residues. Germline CDR1 SGHRS, CDR2 YFSETQ. The CDR3 loop reads CASSLRLGETQYF. The DNA of the CDR3 is TGCGCCAGCAGCTTGAGACTGGGAGAGACCCAGTACTTC.

In its sample, this clonotype was seen many times. The chain couples TRBV7-2 to TRBJ2-3; D ambiguous. Germline V CDR1 and CDR2: SGHTA, FQGNSA. The CDR3 has 16 residues. V was cut by 7 bases and J by 1 base, with 18 bases left in between. For the CDR3, the DNA is TGTGCCAGCAACCCCCTAGTGTTTGGGGGCACAGATACGCAGTATTTT. It specifies CASNPLVFGGTDTQYF.

This clonotype has a count of ten or more. This rearrangement joins TRBV24-1 to TRBJ2-7, with D maybe TRBD1 (6 bases). The CDR3 contains 13 residues. The germline gives CDR1 KGHDR, CDR2 SFDVKD. The ends were cut back, 2 bases at V and 7 bases at J, with 11 bases in the middle. CDR3 sequence reads: CATSDSGVGEQYF. CDR3 bases: TGTGCCACCAGTGATTCAGGGGTCGGGGAGCAGTACTTC.

This clonotype came up many times. The V and J genes are TRBV2 and TRBJ2-5, with D hard to call. Germline lookup yields CDR1 SNHLY and CDR2 FYNNEI. V dropped 0 bases and J dropped 7 bases, with 12 bases sitting between them. The CDR3 sequence is 14 residues long. The CDR3 bases are TGTGCCAGCAGTGAAGCGGGTCCTGTGGGGACCCAGTACTTC. Amino acids: CASSEAGPVGTQYF.

At least ten counts were recorded for this clonotype. V gene TRBV6-5 combines with J gene TRBJ2-7; no reliable D call. Germline V CDR1 and CDR2: MNHEY, SVGAGI. Between the trimmed V and J ends, which lost 0 bases and 1 base, there was a span of 7 bases. The CDR3 contains 14 residues. The chain's CDR3 is CASSYSGRSYEQYF. CDR3 sequence (DNA): TGTGCCAGCAGTTACTCTGGCAGATCCTACGAGCAGTACTTC.